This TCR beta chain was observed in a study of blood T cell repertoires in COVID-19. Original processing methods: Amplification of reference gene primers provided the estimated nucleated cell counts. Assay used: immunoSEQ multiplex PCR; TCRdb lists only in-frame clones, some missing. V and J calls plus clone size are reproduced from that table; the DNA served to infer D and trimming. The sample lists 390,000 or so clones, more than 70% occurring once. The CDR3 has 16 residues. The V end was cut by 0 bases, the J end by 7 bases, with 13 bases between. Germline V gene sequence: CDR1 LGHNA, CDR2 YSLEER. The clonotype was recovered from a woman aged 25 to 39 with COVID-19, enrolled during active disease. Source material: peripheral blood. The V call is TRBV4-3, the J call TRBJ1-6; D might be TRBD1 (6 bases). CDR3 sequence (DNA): TGCGCCAGCAGCCAAGATCGTAACAGGGTGAATTCACCCCTCCACTTT. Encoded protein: CASSQDRNRVNSPLHF.